The 26 T cell receptor beta chains listed next were all sequenced from one sample in a study of T cells after yellow fever vaccination. MiXCR, applied by TCRdb to the 5' RACE reads, yields one record per CDR3 protein. The table has almost 30,000 distinct CDR3 sequences, over 4.5% seen once. Sequenced material: CD8+ T cells sorted from PBMCs, taken 10 days after the yellow fever booster vaccination. The receptor set was obtained from a young man who received the YFV17D yellow fever vaccine.

This clonotype showed up many times. J is TRBJ2-7 and V is TRBV20-1; D remains ambiguous. The length of the CDR3 is 14 residues. V lost 5 bases, J lost 6 bases, and 20 bases lay in between. Looked up from germline, CDR1 is DFQATT and CDR2 is SNEGSKA (reference sequence). CDR3 sequence (DNA): TGCAGTGCTCCCAATCGCGACACCAAACCCGAGCAGTACTTC. Amino acid sequence: CSAPNRDTKPEQYF.

This clonotype was observed many times. The V call is TRBV29-1, the J call TRBJ2-1, with D possibly called TRBD1 or TRBD2 (5 bases each). This CDR3 has 13 residues. Germline lookup yields CDR1 SQVTM and CDR2 ANQGSEA. Trimming left V 3 bases short and J 4 bases short, with 10 bases between. DNA for the CDR3: TGCAGCGTTGAGGGGGTGGGGTACAATGAGCAGTTCTTC. Encoded protein: CSVEGVGYNEQFF.

This clonotype was observed at least ten times. The CDR3 sequence is CASSPTGPFETQYF. CDR3 nucleotide sequence: TGTGCCAGCAGTCCAACAGGGCCCTTCGAGACCCAGTACTTC. The gene calls are TRBV27 and TRBJ2-5; tentative D call: TRBD1 (6 bases). V lost 5 bases and J lost 5, with 15 bases in between. This CDR3 is 14 amino acids long. Germline CDR1 MNHEY, CDR2 SMNVEV (reference sequence).

This clonotype was recorded at least ten times. This chain joins TRBV27 and TRBJ2-1; D may match TRBD1 or TRBD2 (5 bases each). CDR1 and CDR2 from the germline V gene are MNHEY and SMNVEV (reference sequence). Trimming removed 5 bases at V and 5 bases at J, with 13 bases between. The CDR3 runs to 14 residues. CDR3 sequence: CASSALGGDNEQFF. DNA of the CDR3: TGTGCCAGCAGTGCCCTTGGGGGTGACAATGAGCAGTTCTTC.

There are many counts of this clonotype. This chain joins TRBV13 and TRBJ2-7; 8 positions agree with TRBD2. Trimming removed 3 bases from V and 5 bases from J; junction bases left unmatched: 6. The CDR3 covers 14 residues. Per germline, CDR1 PRHDT and CDR2 FYEKMQ (reference sequence). CDR3 protein: CASSFEREPHEQYF. The DNA for the CDR3 is TGTGCCAGCAGCTTTGAGCGGGAGCCCCACGAGCAGTACTTC.

Ten or more counts support this clonotype. The chain links TRBV12-3 or TRBV12-4 to TRBJ2-1; 9 bases agree with TRBD2. V dropped 7 bases and J dropped 2; count of bases not matched to a gene: 12. The CDR3 extends over 17 amino acids. CDR3 DNA: TGTGCCAGCATTTCGGGCGGGAGGGAGATCCCCTACAATGAGCAGTTCTTC. Its protein product is CASISGGREIPYNEQFF.

This clonotype has ten or more counts. This chain joins TRBV4-2 and TRBJ2-5; 7 positions agree with TRBD2. With 0 bases clipped from V and 5 bases from J, the junction kept 6 bases outside the gene matches. In germline, CDR1 is LGHNA, CDR2 YNFKEQ. This CDR3 has 15 amino acids. The CDR3 DNA is TGTGCCAGCAGCCAAGATGGGCTAGCGGCGGAGACCCAGTACTTC. This sequence encodes CASSQDGLAAETQYF.

This clonotype was detected many times. The gene calls are TRBV9 and TRBJ2-5, with D perhaps being TRBD1 or TRBD2 (5 bases each). The V gene lost 2 bases and the J gene lost 4 bases, with 21 bases spanning the gap. This CDR3 region has 17 residues. Germline CDR1 is SGDLS and CDR2 is YYNGEE. The CDR3 loop reads CASSVGSGPLMRETQYF. The CDR3 coding sequence is TGTGCCAGCAGCGTGGGGTCGGGGCCTTTAATGCGAGAGACCCAGTACTTC.

Many counts were recorded for this clonotype. The chain uses TRBV7-9 and TRBJ1-5; D is uncertain. The germline CDR1 and CDR2 sequences are SEHNR and FQNEAQ (reference sequence). Trimming took off 2 bases at V and 1 base at J, with 0 bases between the two ends. This CDR3 has 12 amino acids. The chain's CDR3 is CASSLSNQPQHF. In nucleotides, the CDR3 is TGTGCCAGCAGCTTAAGCAATCAGCCCCAGCATTTT.

This clonotype has at least ten counts. The chain recombines TRBV27 with TRBJ2-2; D possibly corresponds to TRBD2 (6 bases). Germline-derived CDR1 and CDR2 are MNHEY and SMNVEV (reference sequence). The CDR3 totals 14 residues. V was clipped by 7 bases and J by 1 base, with 10 bases between them. In DNA, the CDR3 is TGTGCCAGCAACGGGAGAGAGAACACCGGGGAGCTGTTTTTT. Residues: CASNGRENTGELFF.

This clonotype was seen repeatedly, ten times or more. CDR3 sequence: CASSGDRDGSSYEQYF. CDR3 bases: TGTGCCAGCAGTGGGGACCGGGACGGGAGCTCCTACGAGCAGTACTTC. This chain joins TRBV12-3 or TRBV12-4 and TRBJ2-7, with D tentatively TRBD2 (6 bases). This CDR3 comprises 16 residues. V lost 5 bases, J lost 0 bases, and 17 bases lay in between.

This clonotype has ten or more counts. J is TRBJ1-1 and V is TRBV27; D is uncertain. The CDR3 covers 14 residues. Germline V gives CDR1 MNHEY, CDR2 SMNVEV (reference sequence). The ends were cut back, 2 bases at V and 4 bases at J, with 11 bases in the middle. Here the CDR3 reads CASSLNWGGTEAFF. For the CDR3, the DNA is TGTGCCAGCAGTTTAAACTGGGGAGGCACTGAAGCTTTCTTT.

This clonotype was found many times. This chain joins TRBV19 and TRBJ1-5; D perhaps matches TRBD1 (5 bases). V was pared by 5 bases and J by 5 bases, with 10 bases between. CDR1 and CDR2 (germline): LNHDA, SQIVND (reference sequence). The CDR3 spans 13 residues. In DNA form, the CDR3 reads TGTGCCAGTAGTGTCGACAGCTATCAGCCCCAGCATTTT. Translation gives CASSVDSYQPQHF.

The sample holds many counts of this clonotype. This chain links TRBV3-1 with TRBJ2-4; 8 bases line up with TRBD1. Germline lookup yields CDR1 LGHDT and CDR2 YNNKEL (reference sequence). This CDR3 contains 15 residues. V trimming: 0 bases; J trimming: 7 bases; junction bases outside the gene matches: 5. The CDR3 sequence is CASSQDITGGNIQYF. As DNA, the CDR3 is TGTGCCAGCAGCCAAGATATAACAGGGGGGAACATTCAGTACTTC.

Ten or more counts support this clonotype. CDR3 protein: CASSVEQGISGANVLTF. In DNA, the CDR3 is TGTGCCAGCAGCGTAGAACAGGGGATCTCTGGGGCCAACGTCCTGACTTTC. The chain has TRBV9 and TRBJ2-6, with 7 bases fitting TRBD1. CDR3 length equals 17 residues. The V segment lost 0 bases and the J segment 0 bases; nucleotides outside the gene matches: 3. Germline-derived CDR1 and CDR2 are SGDLS and YYNGEE.

This clonotype was seen ten or more times. The chain recombines TRBV2 with TRBJ2-1; D assignment may be TRBD1 or TRBD2 (6 bases each). The ends were cut back, 7 bases at V and 0 bases at J, with 16 bases in the middle. The germline V gene encodes CDR1 SNHLY and CDR2 FYNNEI. There are 16 residues in the CDR3. The CDR3 DNA reads as TGTGCCAGCACCAGCCCGGGGGCGAACTCCTACAATGAGCAGTTCTTC. The encoded protein is CASTSPGANSYNEQFF. Variable domain in full (rest from reference TRBV2 and TRBJ2-1): EPEVTQTPSHQVTQMGQEVILRCVPISNHLYFYWYRQILGQKVEFLVSFYNNEISEKSEIFDDQFSVERPDGSNFTLKIRSTKLEDSAMYFCASTSPGANSYNEQFFGPGTRLTVL.

This clonotype was detected ten times or more. The chain is built from TRBV7-2 and TRBJ2-5; TRBD1 agrees at 8 bases. The germline V gene encodes CDR1 SGHTA and CDR2 FQGNSA. The CDR3 totals 16 residues. Trimming at V came to 5 bases and at J to 0 bases, leaving 8 bases not matched to a gene. The DNA for the CDR3 is TGTGCCAGCAGCGGATGGGACAGGCAGTACCAAGAGACCCAGTACTTC. This gives the protein CASSGWDRQYQETQYF.

A word on this clonotype: A junction end diverges from the germline sequence, so it may reflect a read error. The chain employs TRBV12-3 or TRBV12-4 and TRBJ2-6, with 10 nucleotides matching TRBD1. The CDR3 sequence is 16 residues long. The CDR3 spells CACRGQGTAGANVLTF. CDR3 bases: TGTGCCTGCAGGGGACAGGGGACGGCTGGTGCCAACGTCCTGACTTTC.

This clonotype appeared many times. This rearrangement joins TRBV5-6 to TRBJ2-7; maybe TRBD2 (6 bases). V lost 5 bases to trimming and J lost 4 bases, with 16 bases between them. Germline CDR1 is SGHDT and CDR2 is YYEEEE. CDR3 length: 14 amino acids. The CDR3 DNA reads as TGTGCCAGCAGTTATACAACTAGCCCATACGAGCAGTACTTC. Translated: CASSYTTSPYEQYF.

This clonotype was observed at least ten times. V gene TRBV7-6 combines with J gene TRBJ2-1; 13 bases line up with TRBD2. This CDR3 is built from 19 residues. Germline loops: CDR1 SGHVS, CDR2 FNYEAQ. J lost 7 bases, V lost 5 bases, and 17 bases had no gene match. The CDR3 bases are TGTGCCAGCAGCCTGAAGCTGGGACTAGCGGGACCGGACGAAAATGAGCAGTTCTTC. The encoded protein is CASSLKLGLAGPDENEQFF.

At least ten counts were recorded for this clonotype. The V gene is TRBV7-2, the J gene TRBJ2-4; tentatively, D is TRBD1 or TRBD2 (5 bases each). The CDR3 extends over 15 amino acids. Trimming left V 5 bases short and J 6 bases short, with 17 bases between. In germline, CDR1 is SGHTA, CDR2 FQGNSA. The CDR3: CASSPSPGAGNIQYF. The CDR3 coding sequence is TGTGCCAGCAGCCCCTCCCCCGGGGCCGGAAACATTCAGTACTTC.

This clonotype was seen repeatedly, ten times or more. This chain connects TRBV5-1 to TRBJ1-1; D not certain. V lost 0 bases and J 0 bases, leaving 6 bases between the germline ends. The germline V gene encodes CDR1 SGHRS and CDR2 YFSETQ. The CDR3 is 14 residues long. CDR3 residues: CASSLGYMNTEAFF. The CDR3 DNA reads TGCGCCAGCAGCTTGGGCTATATGAACACTGAAGCTTTCTTT.

This clonotype is deemed medium-sized (0.01 to 0.1%). The rearrangement joins TRBV7-2 to TRBJ2-1; D remains unclear. The CDR3 is 12 residues long. Germline CDR1 is SGHTA and CDR2 is FQGNSA. Trimming left V 2 bases short and J 8 bases short, with 7 bases between. CDR3 region: CASSLQQYEQFF. CDR3 DNA sequence: TGTGCCAGCAGCTTACAGCAGTATGAGCAGTTCTTC.

This clonotype appeared many times. V is TRBV3-1 and J is TRBJ2-7; D is perhaps TRBD2 (5 bases). CDR3 size: 13 residues. The V end lost 0 bases, the J end lost 11 bases, and 14 bases lay between the germline ends. CDR1 is LGHDT and CDR2 is YNNKEL in the germline V gene (reference sequence). The DNA of the CDR3 is TGTGCCAGCAGCCAAGAAGGCGAGGGCTGGGAGTACTTC. Translated: CASSQEGEGWEYF.

In its sample, this clonotype was seen many times. V is TRBV7-9 and J is TRBJ2-7, with D hard to call. Trimming stripped 7 bases from V and 6 bases from J, with 16 bases between. CDR1 and CDR2 (germline): SEHNR, FQNEAQ (reference sequence). This CDR3 has 13 residues. Here the CDR3 reads CASTPKDQSEQYF. The CDR3 nucleotides read TGTGCCAGCACCCCAAAGGACCAGAGCGAGCAGTACTTC.

Many counts were recorded for this clonotype. The CDR3 loop is CASSSPAPAAHTDTQYF. The CDR3 DNA sequence: TGTGCCAGCAGCTCTCCCGCCCCAGCGGCACACACAGATACGCAGTATTTT. This chain joins TRBV21-1 and TRBJ2-3; the D segment call TRBD2 is taken from the table without a DNA check. TRBV21-1 is shown as a pseudogene. The CDR3 is 17 amino acids.